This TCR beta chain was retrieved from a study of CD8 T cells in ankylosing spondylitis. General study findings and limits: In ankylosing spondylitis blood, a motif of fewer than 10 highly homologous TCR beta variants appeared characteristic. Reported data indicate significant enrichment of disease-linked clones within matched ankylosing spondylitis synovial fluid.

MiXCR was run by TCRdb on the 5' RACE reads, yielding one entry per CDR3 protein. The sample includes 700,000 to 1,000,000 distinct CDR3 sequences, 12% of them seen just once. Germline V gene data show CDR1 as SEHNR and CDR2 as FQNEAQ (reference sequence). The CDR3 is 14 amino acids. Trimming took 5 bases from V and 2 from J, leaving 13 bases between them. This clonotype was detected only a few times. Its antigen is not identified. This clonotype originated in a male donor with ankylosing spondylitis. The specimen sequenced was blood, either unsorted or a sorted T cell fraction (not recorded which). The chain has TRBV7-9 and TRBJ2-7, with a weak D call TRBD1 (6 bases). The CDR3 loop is CASSPSGHTYEQYF. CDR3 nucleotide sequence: TGTGCCAGCAGCCCATCGGGACACACCTACGAGCAGTACTTC.